These 16 T cell receptor beta chains share one sample of origin, sequenced in a study of blood T cell repertoires in COVID-19. TCRdb keeps only in-frame clones here, not all; method: immunoSEQ multiplex PCR. The table records around 290,000 clones, 85% to 90% of them present only once. The sequencing sample was made of peripheral blood. Receptors were obtained from a man in his forties or fifties with acute or convalescent COVID-19.

The V and J genes are TRBV7-8 and TRBJ1-5, with 7 bases aligning to TRBD1. Germline CDR1 SGHVS, CDR2 FQNEAQ. Losses at the gene ends were 5 bases for V and 0 bases for J; bases not matched to a gene: 13. The CDR3 spans 18 residues. The CDR3 loop is CASSADRVLLFSNQPQHF. The CDR3 nucleotides read TGTGCCAGCAGCGCAGACAGGGTCCTTCTTTTTAGCAATCAGCCCCAGCATTTT.

V gene TRBV19 combines with J gene TRBJ1-4, with TRBD1 as a possible D gene (6 bases). Germline V gene sequence: CDR1 LNHDA, CDR2 SQIVND (reference sequence). This CDR3 has 14 amino acids. Trimming pared 5 bases from V and 5 bases from J, leaving 12 bases between. CDR3 bases: TGTGCCAGTAGTGGGGGACATCCGAATGAAAAACTGTTTTTT. Amino acid sequence: CASSGGHPNEKLFF.

This chain connects TRBV5-1 to TRBJ1-4; 10 bases are shared with TRBD1. CDR3 length: 17 amino acids. V gave up 4 bases and J gave up 7 bases; unmatched junction bases: 13. Germline V gives CDR1 SGHRS, CDR2 YFSETQ. CDR3 sequence reads: CASSRAPGQGQVEKLFF. CDR3 nucleotides: TGCGCCAGCAGCCGAGCCCCGGGACAGGGGCAAGTTGAAAAACTGTTTTTT. The whole variable domain, remainder taken from reference TRBV5-1 and TRBJ1-4, is KAGVTQTPRYLIKTRGQQVTLSCSPISGHRSVSWYQQTPGQGLQFLFEYFSETQRNKGNFPGRFSGRQFSNSRSEMNVSTLELGDSALYLCASSRAPGQGQVEKLFFGSGTQLSVL.

The CDR3 reads CASSIVSGGDLPQYF. Here the CDR3 DNA reads TGTGCCAGTAGTATTGTTAGCGGGGGCGATCTACCGCAGTACTTC. The rearrangement links TRBV19 to TRBJ2-7; 9 bases are a match to TRBD2. V was pared by 3 bases and J by 9 bases, with 12 bases of the junction left unmatched. Germline V gene sequence: CDR1 LNHDA, CDR2 SQIVND (reference sequence). The CDR3 length is 15 residues.

This chain connects TRBV4-2 to TRBJ2-7; weak D call: TRBD2 (5 bases). The germline V and J ends were trimmed by 2 bases and 3 bases, with 14 bases remaining between them. Looked up from germline, CDR1 is LGHNA and CDR2 is YNFKEQ. The CDR3 is 15 amino acids. This chain's CDR3 is CASSQLPLEGYEQYF. The CDR3 coding sequence is TGTGCCAGCAGCCAACTACCTCTTGAGGGCTACGAGCAGTACTTC.

The genes are TRBV2 and TRBJ1-1; no firm D call. The V gene lost 1 base and the J gene lost 10 bases, with 10 bases spanning the gap. The CDR3 sequence is 12 residues long. The germline gives CDR1 SNHLY, CDR2 FYNNEI. As DNA, the CDR3 is TGTGCCAGCAGTGAAGGGAGTCGTCGAGCTTTCTTT. Amino acid sequence: CASSEGSRRAFF.

The V gene is TRBV7-3, the J gene TRBJ2-1, with D perhaps TRBD1 (5 bases). The CDR3 is 14 amino acids. Trimming removed 2 bases at V and 5 bases at J, with 10 bases between. Per the germline V gene, CDR1 is SGHTA and CDR2 is FQGTGA. CDR3 residues: CASSLYPGNNEQFF. As DNA, the CDR3 is TGTGCCAGCAGCTTATATCCAGGGAACAATGAGCAGTTCTTC.

V is TRBV7-9 and J is TRBJ1-3; 8 bases are a match to TRBD1. Germline V gene data show CDR1 as SEHNR and CDR2 as FQNEAQ (reference sequence). There are 14 residues in the CDR3. Losses at the gene ends were 5 bases for V and 7 bases for J; bases not matched to a gene: 7. CDR3 in DNA: TGTGCCAGCAGCCCAGGACAGGGTTTCAACACCATATATTTT. It is translated as CASSPGQGFNTIYF.

V gene TRBV2 combines with J gene TRBJ2-3; 8 nucleotides agree with TRBD1. Germline lookup yields CDR1 SNHLY and CDR2 FYNNEI. Trimming removed 3 bases from V and 4 bases from J; junction bases left unmatched: 9. The CDR3 has 16 residues. The CDR3 DNA follows: TGTGCCAGCAGTGAGATTCGGGACAGGAACGCAGATACGCAGTATTTT. Translated, it gives CASSEIRDRNADTQYF.

The chain is built from TRBV10-3 and TRBJ2-1; D unclear. The V gene's germline CDR1 is ENHRY and CDR2 SYGVKD. The CDR3 has 16 amino acids. V was cut by 0 bases and J by 4 bases, with 13 bases left in between. CDR3 DNA: TGTGCCATCAGTGAGTCGACTCGACCCGAATACAATGAGCAGTTCTTC. Translation: CAISESTRPEYNEQFF.

This clone was seen more than once but under ten times. The rearrangement uses TRBV10-1 and TRBJ2-7; tentative D call: TRBD1 (5 bases). This CDR3 region has 13 residues. Germline assignment: CDR1 WNHNN and CDR2 SYGVQD (reference sequence). With 5 bases removed from V and 3 bases from J, the gap between germline ends came to 11 bases. DNA of the CDR3: TGCGCCAGCAGTTGGGGCAACGGCTACGAGCAGTACTTC. It translates to CASSWGNGYEQYF.

This rearrangement joins TRBV5-1 to TRBJ1-2; no definite D call. CDR1 SGHRS and CDR2 YFSETQ come from the germline V gene. This CDR3 region has 15 residues. With 0 bases removed from V and 7 bases from J, the gap between germline ends came to 16 bases. CDR3 region: CASSLAQGPRGGYTF. The CDR3 DNA reads TGCGCCAGCAGCTTGGCCCAAGGGCCCCGGGGTGGCTACACCTTC.

This clone appeared a single time. This chain links TRBV6-6 with TRBJ1-5; D not resolved. This CDR3 is 14 amino acids long. The germline V and J ends were trimmed by 8 bases and 3 bases, with 14 bases remaining between them. CDR1 is MNHNY, CDR2 SVGAGI, per germline (reference sequence). CDR3 region: CASQRAGFNQPQHF. CDR3 DNA sequence: TGTGCCAGCCAGAGGGCGGGATTCAATCAGCCCCAGCATTTT.

J is TRBJ2-1 and V is TRBV5-1; maybe TRBD2 (5 bases). V lost 4 bases and J lost 4, with 9 bases in between. From germline, CDR1 is SGHRS and CDR2 YFSETQ. The CDR3 totals 13 residues. CDR3 coding DNA: TGCGCCAGCAGCCCGGGGATATACAATGAGCAGTTCTTC. Its protein product is CASSPGIYNEQFF.

The chain has TRBV10-3 and TRBJ1-1, with D hard to call. Trimming pared 5 bases from V and 1 base from J, leaving 8 bases between. The germline V gene has CDR1 ENHRY and CDR2 SYGVKD. The CDR3 runs 13 residues. The DNA for the CDR3 is TGTGCCATCAGTAATGATAGGAACACTGAAGCTTTCTTT. Residues: CAISNDRNTEAFF.

This chain connects TRBV27 to TRBJ2-7; D is perhaps TRBD1 (6 bases). From germline, CDR1 is MNHEY and CDR2 SMNVEV (reference sequence). There are 15 residues in the CDR3. The ends were cut back, 6 bases at V and 0 bases at J, with 15 bases in the middle. The CDR3 coding sequence is TGTGCCAGCAGCGACACAGGGAAAAGCTCCTACGAGCAGTACTTC. Protein product: CASSDTGKSSYEQYF.